Here is one TCR beta chain with its context. Its antigen remains unknown. The record originates from a study of beta chain features in type 1 diabetes. This CDR3 region has 12 residues. The germline gives CDR1 ENHRY, CDR2 SYGVKD. V dropped 11 bases and J dropped 2; count of bases not matched to a gene: 4. Overall study results and limits: Equally in patients and controls, shorter templates might have been favored by PCR.

As every portion of the isolated RNA was reverse transcribed, the sequencing read expressed TCRB transcripts. Sequencing was performed with immunoSEQ multiplex PCR; in TCRdb, only in-frame clones are kept and a portion is missing. The data contain roughly 450,000 clones, approximately 13% of them singletons. The source is a man younger than 45 in good health. The rearrangement links TRBV10-3 to TRBJ2-3; 7 bases match TRBD2. Sequencing was done on a sample of naive CD4+ T cells from blood. CDR3 protein: CASSGTTDTQYF. As DNA, the CDR3 is TGTGCCTCTAGCGGAACCACAGATACGCAGTATTTT.